A single sample gave rise to the 7 T cell receptor beta chains below, sequenced in a study of post-analysis software for immune sequencing data. The TCR beta cDNA libraries contained unique molecular identifiers. From the PCR reads, TCRdb called clonotypes with MiXCR, one entry per CDR3 protein. Altogether around 770,000 distinct CDR3 sequences are present, roughly 50% being singletons, with the ten largest covering 4.9%. Study results and limitations: Higher frequency in patients than in controls was seen for roughly five TRBV segments, with TRBV5-6, TRBV5-1 and TRBV20-1 among them.

Their antigen targets remain unknown. Sequenced input: blood. Source of these receptors: a girl aged 10-17 years with multiple sclerosis.

V gene TRBV7-8 combines with J gene TRBJ2-1, with 8 bases identical to TRBD1. The CDR3 is 16 residues long. After removal of 1 base from V and 6 bases from J, the junction contained 8 bases not matched to a gene. Per the germline V gene, CDR1 is SGHVS and CDR2 is FQNEAQ. This CDR3 reads CASSLGAGGSPNEQFF. The CDR3 region has the DNA TGTGCCAGCAGCTTAGGAGCAGGGGGCAGTCCCAATGAGCAGTTCTTC.

The genes are TRBV6-5 and TRBJ2-3, with D possibly being TRBD1 or TRBD2 (6 bases each). V dropped 4 bases and J dropped 8 bases, with 19 bases sitting between them. The length of the CDR3 is 15 residues. Germline CDR1 reads MNHEY; CDR2 reads SVGAGI. Written as DNA, the CDR3 is TGTGCCAGCAGTTCAGCCAGCGTTGGAGGGGGTACGCAGTATTTT. Its translation is CASSSASVGGGTQYF.

The chain recombines TRBV5-1 with TRBJ2-4, with 11 bases aligning to TRBD2. The DNA end is more similar to TRBJ2-5, so the J call may be wrong. CDR3 length: 18 residues. Germline CDR1 SGHRS, CDR2 YFSETQ. The CDR3, as DNA: TGCGCCAGCAGCGGTCTTGGGCCTAGCGGGAGGCGCGTGGAGACCCAGTACTTC. Residues: CASSGLGPSGRRVETQYF.

The chain couples TRBV20-1 to TRBJ1-5; D gene unclear. The CDR3 covers 14 residues. Trimming pared 6 bases from V and 2 bases from J, leaving 14 bases between. From germline, CDR1 is DFQATT and CDR2 SNEGSKA (reference sequence). The CDR3 loop is CSAEEGNRNQPQHF. The DNA for the CDR3 is TGCAGTGCCGAGGAAGGAAACCGCAATCAGCCCCAGCATTTT.

The chain has TRBV3-1 and TRBJ1-4, with D perhaps matching TRBD1 (6 bases). The germline V gene has CDR1 LGHDT and CDR2 YNNKEL (reference sequence). The CDR3 is made up of 16 amino acids. The V end lost 0 bases, the J end lost 8 bases, and 16 bases lay between the germline ends. CDR3 amino acids: CASSQDALRGGEKLFF. CDR3 DNA sequence: TGTGCCAGCAGCCAAGATGCCCTCAGGGGCGGGGAAAAACTGTTTTTT.

V usage is TRBV6-5 and J usage is TRBJ2-1, with TRBD1 matching 8 bases. This CDR3 spans 13 amino acids. Germline CDR1 reads MNHEY; CDR2 reads SVGAGI. The J segment lost 5 bases and the V segment lost 11 bases, leaving 8 bases of the junction unmatched. The CDR3 spells CASRQGLDNEQFF. The CDR3 DNA sequence: TGTGCCTCAAGACAGGGGTTGGACAATGAGCAGTTCTTC.

The chain has TRBV29-1 and TRBJ1-1; 9 bases match TRBD1. The CDR3 consists of 14 residues. Trimming at V came to 7 bases and at J to 2 bases, leaving 8 bases not matched to a gene. The germline CDR1 and CDR2 sequences are SQVTM and ANQGSEA. CDR3 amino acids: CSAGITGGNTEAFF. DNA for the CDR3: TGCAGCGCGGGAATAACAGGGGGCAACACTGAAGCTTTCTTT.